This TCR beta chain came from a study of post-analysis software for immune sequencing data. Unique molecular identifiers were carried by the TCR beta cDNA libraries. TCRdb re-called the PCR reads through MiXCR, storing one row per CDR3 protein. The sample yields hundreds of thousands of distinct CDR3 sequences, less than 35% seen once. Details on this clonotype: Its antigen is still unknown.

The study's findings and limits: Strong co-clustering by F measure linked samples that shared a preparation batch. In patients, TRBV5-6, TRBV5-1 and TRBV20-1 belonged to 4 or 5 TRBV segments found more frequently than in controls.

The CDR3 runs 14 residues. V was shortened by 0 bases and J by 9 bases, with 12 bases between the two germline ends. CDR1 and CDR2 from the germline V gene are LNHNV and YYDKDF (reference sequence). Sequences were obtained from blood. The receptor's source is a girl aged 10 to 17 with multiple sclerosis. This rearrangement joins TRBV15 to TRBJ2-1; D is perhaps TRBD1 (5 bases). CDR3 bases: TGTGCCACCAGCAGAGATCGAAGGGGTAGTGAGCAGTTCTTC. Translated, it gives CATSRDRRGSEQFF.